This entry lists 9 T cell receptor beta chains sequenced from one sample in a study of prognosis after radiotherapy for stage I lung cancer. Multiplex PCR, run in two rounds, amplified TCR beta CDR3 from genomic DNA. Primers (each specific to one TRBV or TRBJ gene) were used in first-round PCR. TCRdb re-analysed the multiplex PCR reads in MiXCR, keeping a single row per CDR3 protein. Of about 22,000 distinct CDR3 sequences listed, around 46% are singletons. Source: PBMCs, taken before or after stereotactic body radiation therapy (not recorded which). These receptors all come from a donor aged 50 or older with non-small cell lung cancer.

The gene calls are TRBV7-9 and TRBJ2-2; 8 bases line up with TRBD1. CDR1 is SEHNR and CDR2 is FQNEAQ in the germline V gene (reference sequence). V dropped 2 bases and J dropped 6; count of bases not matched to a gene: 5. This CDR3 is 15 amino acids long. In DNA, the CDR3 is TGTGCCAGCAGCTTAATCACGACAGGGGCCGGGGAGCTGTTTTTT. It is translated as CASSLITTGAGELFF.

Details on this clonotype: One end of the junction fails to match germline, which may point to a read error. V and J are TRBV12-3 or TRBV12-4 and TRBJ2-6; D is possibly TRBD1 (5 bases). The CDR3 extends over 13 amino acids. CDR3 loop: CASRTSGANALTF. The CDR3 nucleotides read TGTGCCAGCAGAACCTCTGGGGCCAACGCCCTGACCTTC.

The chain links TRBV6-2 or TRBV6-3 to TRBJ1-1; 8 positions agree with TRBD1. CDR1 is MNHEY and CDR2 is SVGEGT in the germline V gene. V lost 5 bases to trimming and J lost 6 bases; unmatched junction nucleotides: 8. This CDR3 region has 14 residues. The CDR3 sequence: CASSERQGFAEAFF. The CDR3 DNA follows: TGTGCCAGCAGTGAAAGACAGGGGTTCGCTGAAGCTTTCTTT.

This clonotype was seen repeatedly, ten times or more. This rearrangement joins TRBV5-1 to TRBJ2-7; 11 bases line up with TRBD1. Per germline, CDR1 SGHRS and CDR2 YFSETQ. CDR3 size: 17 residues. Germline trimming cut 0 bases from V and 3 bases from J; bases unmatched to any gene: 8. CDR3 loop: CASSLAPAGQGDYEQYF. DNA for the CDR3: TGCGCCAGCAGCTTGGCCCCGGCGGGACAGGGGGACTACGAGCAGTACTTC.

This clonotype is a singleton in its sample. Possible read error: a much larger clone is one base away. The V gene is TRBV12-3 or TRBV12-4, the J gene TRBJ2-7; D might be TRBD1 (6 bases). This CDR3 has 11 amino acids. V was trimmed by 11 bases and J by 5 bases, leaving 13 bases between them. CDR3 DNA: TGTGCCTGCGCAGGGGTAGACGAGCAGTACTTC. Amino acids: CACAGVDEQYF.

This clonotype is classed as medium-sized. The chain combines TRBV6-8 with TRBJ2-2; a weak D match, TRBD1 (5 bases). Germline values: CDR1 MNHGY, CDR2 SAAAGT. V lost 7 bases and J 6 bases, leaving 15 bases between the germline ends. This CDR3 is 14 amino acids long. The CDR3 sequence is CASTNSRAAGELFF. The DNA of the CDR3 is TGTGCCAGCACAAATTCCAGGGCGGCCGGGGAGCTGTTTTTT.

The chain uses TRBV6-2 or TRBV6-3 and TRBJ2-3, with 8 bases aligning to TRBD2. V trimming: 10 bases; J trimming: 4 bases; junction bases outside the gene matches: 10. The CDR3 is 14 amino acids. Germline assignment: CDR1 MNHEY and CDR2 SVGEGT. This CDR3 reads CAILNIGRADTQYF. The CDR3 DNA sequence: TGTGCCATCCTGAATATCGGGAGGGCAGATACGCAGTATTTT.

The rearrangement links TRBV27 to TRBJ1-1, with 7 bases lining up with TRBD1. Per the germline V gene, CDR1 is MNHEY and CDR2 is SMNVEV (reference sequence). V lost 0 bases to trimming and J lost 10 bases; unmatched junction nucleotides: 5. This CDR3 has 13 amino acids. The CDR3 protein is CASSLSRPGGAFF. The DNA for the CDR3 is TGTGCCAGCAGTTTATCCCGGCCAGGGGGAGCTTTCTTT.

This clonotype was seen at least ten times. The chain carries TRBV3-1 and TRBJ2-3, with 8 bases aligning to TRBD2. Trimming at V came to 3 bases and at J to 4 bases, leaving 6 bases not matched to a gene. In germline, CDR1 is LGHDT, CDR2 YNNKEL (reference sequence). The CDR3 spans 15 residues. CDR3 amino acids: CASSQSGSGADTQYF. The CDR3 region has the DNA TGTGCCAGCAGCCAGAGCGGGAGCGGGGCAGATACGCAGTATTTT.